This entry is about one T cell receptor beta chain. Its specificity is not known. The CDR3 has 16 residues. V was pared by 1 base and J by 6 bases, with 11 bases of the junction left unmatched. CDR1 SGHRS and CDR2 YFSETQ come from the germline V gene. Hyperthyroidism of Graves' type that showed no ophthalmopathy progression within 18 months was stable. A patient was excluded if there was uncontrolled infection, other autoimmune disease, pregnancy or lactation. The data originate from a study of T cells in Graves' hyperthyroidism and ophthalmopathy. Study findings and constraints: Most thyroid-expanded clonotypes above 0.001 were also found in blood.

RNA transcripts gave rise to amplified TCR beta CDR3 regions. HTBI primers were the set used in a first-round RT-PCR of the TCR CDR3. Each CDR3 protein is one row after TCRdb ran MiXCR on the multiplex PCR reads. The sample shows roughly 570,000 distinct CDR3 sequences, about half of them seen only once. Sequencing was done on a sample of peripheral blood or thyroid tissue (not recorded which). The TCR was taken from a woman in her late teens or twenties with Graves' hyperthyroidism. The chain links TRBV5-1 to TRBJ1-2; 8 bases map to TRBD1. The CDR3 region has the DNA TGCGCCAGCAGCTTGAGAGGACAGGGTTATTCGCATGGCTACACCTTC. Protein product: CASSLRGQGYSHGYTF. The full variable domain, rest sourced from reference TRBV5-1 and TRBJ1-2, is KAGVTQTPRYLIKTRGQQVTLSCSPISGHRSVSWYQQTPGQGLQFLFEYFSETQRNKGNFPGRFSGRQFSNSRSEMNVSTLELGDSALYLCASSLRGQGYSHGYTFGSGTRLTVV.